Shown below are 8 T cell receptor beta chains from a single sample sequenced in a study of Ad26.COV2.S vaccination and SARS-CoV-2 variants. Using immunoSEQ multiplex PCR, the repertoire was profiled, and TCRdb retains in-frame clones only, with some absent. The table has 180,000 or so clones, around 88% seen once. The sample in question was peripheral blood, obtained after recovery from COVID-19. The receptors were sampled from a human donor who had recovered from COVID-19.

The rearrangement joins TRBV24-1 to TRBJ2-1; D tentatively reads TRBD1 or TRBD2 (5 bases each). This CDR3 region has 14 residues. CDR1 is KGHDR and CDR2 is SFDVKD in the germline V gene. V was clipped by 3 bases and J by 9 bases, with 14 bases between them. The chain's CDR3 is CATSDQRTISEQFF. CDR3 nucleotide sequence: TGTGCCACCAGTGATCAGCGGACAATTTCTGAGCAGTTCTTC.

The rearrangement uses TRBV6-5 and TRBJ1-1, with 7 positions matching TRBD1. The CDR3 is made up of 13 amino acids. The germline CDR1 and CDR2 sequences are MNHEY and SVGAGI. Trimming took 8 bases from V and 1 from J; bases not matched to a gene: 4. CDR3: CASVYRGNTEAFF. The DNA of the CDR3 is TGTGCCAGCGTCTACAGGGGGAACACTGAAGCTTTCTTT.

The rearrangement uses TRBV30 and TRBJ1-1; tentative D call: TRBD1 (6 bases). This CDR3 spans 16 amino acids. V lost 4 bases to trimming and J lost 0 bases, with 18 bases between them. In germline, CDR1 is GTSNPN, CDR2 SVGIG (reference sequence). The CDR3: CAWTTRGHQMNTEAFF. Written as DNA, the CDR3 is TGTGCCTGGACCACCCGGGGACATCAAATGAACACTGAAGCTTTCTTT.

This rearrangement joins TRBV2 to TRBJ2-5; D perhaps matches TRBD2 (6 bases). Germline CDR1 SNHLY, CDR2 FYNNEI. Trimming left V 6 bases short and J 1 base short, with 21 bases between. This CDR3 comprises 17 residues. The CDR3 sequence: CASRPWGERRTQETQYF. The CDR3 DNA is TGTGCCAGCAGACCTTGGGGGGAAAGACGGACCCAAGAGACCCAGTACTTC.

CDR3 DNA sequence: TGTGCCAGCAGTTTTGCCCAAGGTGATAGCACCGTCCCGCAGTATTTT. It translates to CASSFAQGDSTVPQYF. The rearrangement links TRBV7-6 to TRBJ2-3; D ambiguous. The CDR3 contains 16 residues. With 6 bases removed from V and 10 bases from J, the gap between germline ends came to 26 bases. Germline V lookup: CDR1 SGHVS, CDR2 FNYEAQ.

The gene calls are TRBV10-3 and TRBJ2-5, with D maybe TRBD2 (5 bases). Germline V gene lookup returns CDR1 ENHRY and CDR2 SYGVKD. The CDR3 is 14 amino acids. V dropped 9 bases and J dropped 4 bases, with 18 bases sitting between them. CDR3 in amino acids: CAMGPGLASETQYF. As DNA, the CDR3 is TGTGCCATGGGTCCCGGCCTAGCATCAGAGACCCAGTACTTC.

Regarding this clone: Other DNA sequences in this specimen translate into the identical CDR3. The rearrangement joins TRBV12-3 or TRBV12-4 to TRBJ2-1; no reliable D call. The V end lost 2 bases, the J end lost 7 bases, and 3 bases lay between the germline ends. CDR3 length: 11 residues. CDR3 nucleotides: TGTGCCAGCAGTTTACTGAATGAGCAGTTCTTC. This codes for CASSLLNEQFF.

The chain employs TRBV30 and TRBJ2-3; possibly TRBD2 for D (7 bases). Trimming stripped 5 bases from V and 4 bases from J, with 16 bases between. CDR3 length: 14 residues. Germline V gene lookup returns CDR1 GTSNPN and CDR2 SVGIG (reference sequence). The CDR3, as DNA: TGTGCCTGGGACGGGGGGCCCCATCCAGATACGCAGTATTTT. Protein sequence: CAWDGGPHPDTQYF.